Below, 6 T cell receptor beta chains from the same sample are listed, as sequenced in a study of OX40 agonist ivuxolimab in advanced cancers. Assay: immunoSEQ multiplex PCR; the TCRdb copy retains only in-frame clones and omits some. The sample includes approximately 77,000 clones, approximately 92% of them seen just once. The input for sequencing was CD4+ or CD8+ T cells sorted from blood, taken in a trial of the OX40 agonist ivuxolimab. These receptors came from an adult with an advanced solid tumor such as melanoma, head and neck, liver or kidney cancer.

V is TRBV21-1 and J is TRBJ1-1. TRBV21-1 is classified as a pseudogene. This CDR3 spans 16 amino acids. CDR3 in amino acids: CASSKTRCPGNTEAFF. Here the CDR3 DNA reads TGTGCCAGCAGCAAAACGAGGTGTCCGGGGAACACTGAAGCTTTCTTT.

This clone was counted a single time. The J gene is TRBJ1-1, the V gene TRBV6-5, with TRBD1 matching over 7 bases. Per germline, CDR1 MNHEY and CDR2 SVGAGI. The length of the CDR3 is 14 residues. J was trimmed by 0 bases and V by 6 bases; bases with no gene match: 4. CDR3 coding DNA: TGTGCCAGCAGACCGGGACAGTTGAACACTGAAGCTTTCTTT. The encoded protein is CASRPGQLNTEAFF.

CDR3 loop: CASSLSGQSSYEQYF. The CDR3 bases are TGTGCCAGCAGCTTGTCGGGACAGAGCTCCTACGAGCAGTACTTC. V is TRBV11-3 and J is TRBJ2-7; the match to TRBD1 covers 7 bases. The CDR3 consists of 15 residues. The trim removed 3 bases at V and 0 bases at J, leaving 5 bases unmatched. CDR1 and CDR2 (germline): SGHNT, YENEEA.

V gene TRBV7-9 combines with J gene TRBJ2-1; 9 nucleotides line up with TRBD2. Germline CDR1 and CDR2: SEHNR and FQNEAQ (reference sequence). The V gene end was trimmed by 1 base and the J gene end by 4 bases; junction bases not matched to a gene: 5. The CDR3 is 16 residues long. This CDR3 reads CASSLGRREGYNEQFF. As DNA, the CDR3 is TGTGCCAGCAGCTTAGGCCGGCGGGAGGGATACAATGAGCAGTTCTTC.

The chain uses TRBV19 and TRBJ1-1; possible D gene TRBD1, 6 bases. V lost 5 bases to trimming and J lost 2 bases, with 12 bases between them. The germline V gene encodes CDR1 LNHDA and CDR2 SQIVND (reference sequence). There are 14 residues in the CDR3. The DNA for the CDR3 is TGTGCCAGTAGTCTTGGACAGTTTAACACTGAAGCTTTCTTT. Translation: CASSLGQFNTEAFF.

J is TRBJ2-7 and V is TRBV28; 7 bases align to TRBD1. V gave up 6 bases and J gave up 9 bases; unmatched junction bases: 14. The CDR3 spans 14 residues. The germline V gene encodes CDR1 MDHEN and CDR2 SYDVKM. This CDR3 is CASSLRDSATGQYF. The CDR3 region has the DNA TGTGCCAGCAGCCTACGGGACAGCGCTACGGGGCAGTACTTC.